This T cell receptor beta chain stems from a study of OX40 agonist ivuxolimab in advanced cancers. Study overall: Dosing consisted of intravenous ivuxolimab at 0.01 to 10 mg/kg every 2 weeks.

Points on this clone: One junction end does not reproduce the germline sequence, and a read error may be involved.

The method was immunoSEQ multiplex PCR; TCRdb's version includes in-frame clones alone and lacks a portion of them. The sample lists about 61,000 clones, about four fifths occurring once. CDR1 is ENHRY, CDR2 SYGVKD, per germline. The CDR3 consists of 16 residues. It was autoimmune disease history or systemic immunosuppression that excluded patients. Blood samples were obtained at baseline, cycle 4 day 1, and cycle 7 day 1. This clonotype was obtained from an adult with an advanced solid tumor such as melanoma, head and neck, liver or kidney cancer. The starting material was CD4+ or CD8+ T cells sorted from blood, obtained in a trial of the OX40 agonist ivuxolimab. The rearrangement uses TRBV10-3 and TRBJ1-3; D is ambiguous. CDR3 sequence reads: CAISDAYSSATNTVYF. CDR3 sequence (DNA): TGTGCCATCAGTGATGCGTACAGCTCGGCAACCAACACCGTATATTTT.